A selection of T cell receptor beta chains follows, all from one sample in a study of blood T cell repertoires in COVID-19. Data came from immunoSEQ multiplex PCR; TCRdb stores just in-frame clones and leaves some out. This sample carries about 190,000 clones, roughly 80% of them seen once, and the ten largest clones take 4% to 6.5%. Sample: PBMCs or T cells enriched from blood (not recorded which). All receptors come from a woman aged 60-75 years with acute COVID-19. CDR3s include the opening cysteine and the closing phenylalanine or tryptophan. D genes are given only for firm matches.

v_call	j_call	d_call	cdr3_aa
TRBV6-2/TRBV6-3	TRBJ1-6	TRBD1	CASSYLTGGVFHF
TRBV3-1/TRBV3-2	TRBJ1-2	TRBD1	CASSRRTGQGFGYTF
TRBV11-3	TRBJ2-2	NA	CASSLDLGGFRRELFF
TRBV5-4	TRBJ1-2	NA	CASSLPGQSGYTF
TRBV7-9	TRBJ1-2	NA	CASSSTRGADYGYTF
TRBV4-1	TRBJ2-5	TRBD2	CASSQGGLAGRETQYF
TRBV3-1/TRBV3-2	TRBJ1-4	TRBD1	CASSHRTGRTNEKLFF
TRBV5-1	TRBJ2-7	NA	CASSSKAGASYEQYF
TRBV27	TRBJ1-6	NA	CASSLSSRGNSPLHF
TRBV28	TRBJ2-4	NA	CASSLGSSALAKNIQYF
TRBV10-1	TRBJ2-5	NA	CASSESGGGETQYF
TRBV2	TRBJ1-6	NA	CASVGEANSPLHF
TRBV5-1	TRBJ1-5	NA	CASSVGQLGGNQPQHF
TRBV14	TRBJ1-2	NA	CASSQAIYGYTF
TRBV3-1/TRBV3-2	TRBJ2-5	NA	CASSQDDFSVSAIETQYF
TRBV10-1	TRBJ1-2	NA	CASSAGGCGYTF
TRBV5-1	TRBJ1-1	NA	CASSPAGEPEAFF
TRBV12-3/TRBV12-4	TRBJ1-2	TRBD1	CASSPGTEYGYTF
TRBV7-9	TRBJ2-7	TRBD2	CASSWTSGSSYEQYF
TRBV5-1	TRBJ2-1	TRBD1	CASSLFYRGRNNEQFF
TRBV21-1	TRBJ1-2	NA	CASSRQGPSYGYTF
TRBV7-2	TRBJ2-1	TRBD2	CASSSGGEKYNEQFF
TRBV4-3	TRBJ2-4	NA	CASSQVPGTKNIQYF
TRBV14	TRBJ2-7	NA	CASSQGAGPYEQYF
TRBV5-4	TRBJ2-1	TRBD2	CASSLGLAGGYNEQFF
TRBV19	TRBJ1-3	NA	CASTRGGAVGNTIYF
TRBV19	TRBJ1-2	NA	CASTGDTPKGYTF
TRBV25-1	TRBJ1-5	NA	CASSELTGGQPQHF
TRBV4-3	TRBJ1-6	TRBD1	CASSQDRTGFSPLHF
TRBV5-8	TRBJ2-2	TRBD2	CASSFVGALAGRSNTGELFF
TRBV10-3	TRBJ2-2	TRBD1	CAISDYGQVRNTGELFF
TRBV11-2	TRBJ1-4	NA	CASSPRGGDEKLFF
TRBV5-1	TRBJ2-3	TRBD2	CASSLSGTRSTDTQYF